The 13 T cell receptor beta chains listed next were all sequenced from one sample in a study of T-cell memory formation after mild COVID-19. TCRdb fed the 5' RACE reads into MiXCR, producing one record per CDR3 protein. The sample has some 450,000 distinct CDR3 sequences; 15% to 20% are singletons. Sequencing was done on a sample of PBMCs or a T cell subset sorted from them (not recorded which). The receptor set was obtained from a man aged 18 to 30 who had mild COVID-19 (a few samples of this study predate the infection). Cell type and time point are not known.

This clonotype was observed a handful of times. The chain is built from TRBV4-3 and TRBJ2-3, with D perhaps matching TRBD1 (6 bases). V lost 0 bases to trimming and J lost 5 bases, with 18 bases between them. Germline V gene data show CDR1 as LGHNA and CDR2 as YSLEER. The CDR3 has 17 residues. The CDR3 loop reads CASSQDRGTGFIDTQYF. CDR3 coding DNA: TGCGCCAGCAGCCAAGATAGGGGCACAGGGTTCATAGATACGCAGTATTTT.

In this sample, this clonotype turned up a few times. The J gene is TRBJ1-2, the V gene TRBV4-1; 9 positions match TRBD1. Germline values: CDR1 MGHRA, CDR2 YSYEKL. With V trimmed by 3 bases and J by 8 bases, 16 bases remained unmatched. This CDR3 has 17 residues. The CDR3 reads CASSQRPKDRGWRGYTF. The CDR3 coding sequence is TGCGCCAGCAGCCAGAGACCCAAGGACAGGGGTTGGCGAGGCTACACCTTC.

This chain links TRBV14 with TRBJ1-2; possibly TRBD1 for D (6 bases). From germline, CDR1 is SGHDN and CDR2 FVKESK. V was cut by 1 base and J by 8 bases, with 14 bases left in between. There are 14 residues in the CDR3. In nucleotides, the CDR3 is TGTGCCAGCAGCCAAGTGGCGACAGGCGGGGGCTACACCTTC. As protein: CASSQVATGGGYTF.

The chain carries TRBV5-1 and TRBJ2-3; D gene unclear. Trimming took off 3 bases at V and 3 bases at J, with 8 bases between the two ends. Germline lookup yields CDR1 SGHRS and CDR2 YFSETQ. There are 13 residues in the CDR3. The CDR3 is CASSYLPTDTQYF. The CDR3, as DNA: TGCGCCAGCAGCTACCTTCCGACAGATACGCAGTATTTT.

The chain links TRBV7-8 to TRBJ2-2; 12 bases are shared with TRBD2. Unmatched junction bases numbered 7, after V lost 6 bases and J lost 5 bases. The CDR3 extends over 16 amino acids. CDR1 is SGHVS, CDR2 FQNEAQ, per germline. Here the CDR3 reads CASRLAGGYSTGELFF. CDR3 sequence (DNA): TGTGCCAGCAGGCTAGCGGGGGGGTATAGTACCGGGGAGCTGTTTTTT.

This clonotype was found a few times. V gene TRBV7-9 combines with J gene TRBJ2-3; no firm D call. The CDR3 runs to 14 residues. V lost 7 bases and J 1 base, leaving 12 bases between the germline ends. The germline CDR1 and CDR2 sequences are SEHNR and FQNEAQ (reference sequence). CDR3 region: CASTPTGGTDTQYF. The CDR3 region has the DNA TGTGCCAGCACCCCGACTGGGGGCACAGATACGCAGTATTTT. Full variable domain (missing parts from reference TRBV7-9 and TRBJ2-3): DTGVSQNPRHKITKRGQNVTFRCDPISEHNRLYWYRQTLGQGPEFLTYFQNEAQLEKSRLLSDRFSAERPKGSFSTLEIQRTEQGDSAMYLCASTPTGGTDTQYFGPGTRLTVL.

CDR3: CASSTSGTGDNQPQHF. The DNA of the CDR3 is TGTGCCAGCAGCACTTCCGGGACAGGAGACAATCAGCCCCAGCATTTT. J is TRBJ1-5 and V is TRBV21-1; TRBD1 reflects the table's D call only, with no check against the DNA. TRBV21-1 is recorded as a pseudogene. The CDR3 loop spans 16 amino acids.

There are a few counts of this clonotype. J is TRBJ2-7 and V is TRBV7-9, with 10 bases that match TRBD1. The J segment lost 4 bases and the V segment lost 4 bases, leaving 7 bases of the junction unmatched. Germline lookup yields CDR1 SEHNR and CDR2 FQNEAQ (reference sequence). This CDR3 comprises 15 residues. CDR3 sequence (DNA): TGTGCCAGCAGCTCGGGACAGGGGCTTTTATACGAGCAGTACTTC. It encodes CASSSGQGLLYEQYF.

Worth noting for this clonotype: The junction differs from germline at one of its ends, possibly a read error. The chain carries TRBV3-1 and TRBJ2-1; perhaps TRBD2 as D (6 bases). Germline values: CDR1 LGHDT, CDR2 YNNKEL (reference sequence). This CDR3 is built from 14 residues. The CDR3 nucleotides read TGTGCCAGAAGCCAATGGAGGGATGGTGGTGAGCAGTTCTTC. It encodes CARSQWRDGGEQFF.

This chain connects TRBV18 to TRBJ2-3; tentatively, D is TRBD1 (6 bases). The CDR3 has 15 residues. Trimming took off 4 bases at V and 5 bases at J, with 16 bases between the two ends. CDR1 and CDR2 from the germline V gene are KGHSH and LQKENI. DNA for the CDR3: TGTGCCAGCTCACTTAGGACAGAGAGCCTAGATACGCAGTATTTT. Protein: CASSLRTESLDTQYF.

There are many counts of this clonotype. The V call is TRBV5-1, the J call TRBJ1-1, with no clear D. Germline lookup yields CDR1 SGHRS and CDR2 YFSETQ. With 3 bases removed from V and 3 bases from J, the gap between germline ends came to 12 bases. This CDR3 is built from 14 residues. The CDR3 reads CASSWGGADTEAFF. CDR3 in DNA: TGCGCCAGCAGCTGGGGAGGAGCGGACACTGAAGCTTTCTTT.

V is TRBV7-6 and J is TRBJ2-5; no definite D call. The ends were cut back, 5 bases at V and 1 base at J, with 17 bases in the middle. CDR3 length: 16 amino acids. Germline CDR1 SGHVS, CDR2 FNYEAQ. CDR3 nucleotide sequence: TGTGCCAGCAGCGCTCCCGGAATGTCAGTCCAAGAGACCCAGTACTTC. Encoded protein: CASSAPGMSVQETQYF.

This clonotype turned up a few times. The chain recombines TRBV24-1 with TRBJ2-7; perhaps D is TRBD1 or TRBD2 (6 bases each). This CDR3 is built from 13 residues. Trimming left V 9 bases short and J 6 bases short, with 17 bases between. Germline V lookup: CDR1 KGHDR, CDR2 SFDVKD. CDR3 nucleotides: TGTGCCACCGGAGGGGGGCTAACAGGCGAGCAGTACTTC. Amino acid sequence: CATGGGLTGEQYF.